This T cell receptor beta chain was obtained from a study of blood T cells in healthy people across ages. Germline V gene data show CDR1 as DFQATT and CDR2 as SNEGSKA (reference sequence). Trimming cost V 2 bases and J 6 bases, with 10 bases left between them. The CDR3 has 12 amino acids. Next came a second PCR, run for about 6 to 12 cycles, which used a sample-barcoded 5' primer along with a J-beta primer mix. TCRdb processed the 5' RACE reads anew with MiXCR; each CDR3 protein has one entry. The sample records hundreds of thousands of distinct CDR3 sequences, 58% being singletons. The sequence was collected from a man between 25 and 39 years old in good health. Sequenced material: blood. V gene TRBV20-1 combines with J gene TRBJ1-1; D is uncertain. In DNA form, the CDR3 reads TGCAGTGCTAGACCTTGGGGTCCTGAAGCTTTCTTT. Translating it yields CSARPWGPEAFF.